This TCR beta chain was profiled in a study of T cell responses to AZD1222 COVID-19 vaccine. Sequencing was performed with immunoSEQ multiplex PCR; in TCRdb, only in-frame clones are kept and a portion is missing. The sample includes over 55,000 clones, about four fifths seen only once; the top ten take roughly 6%. Whether given at about 4 or about 12 weeks, second doses were pooled. Germline V gives CDR1 LGHDT, CDR2 YNNKEL (reference sequence). Trimming took 5 bases from V and 1 from J, leaving 16 bases between them. The CDR3 consists of 16 residues. The specimen was peripheral blood, collected 28 days after the second AZD1222 dose. This clonotype was obtained from an adult who received the AZD1222 COVID-19 vaccine. The chain employs TRBV3-1 (or the pseudogene TRBV3-2) and TRBJ2-3; tentative D call: TRBD2 (6 bases). The CDR3 protein is CASSTSGPGGTDTQYF. In nucleotides, the CDR3 is TGTGCCAGCAGCACAAGCGGCCCGGGGGGCACAGATACGCAGTATTTT.